These 22 T cell receptor beta chains share one sample of origin, sequenced in a study of neurological immune-mediated disorders. TCRdb re-derived calls from the 5' RACE reads in MiXCR, one entry per CDR3 protein. The repertoire holds approximately 70,000 distinct CDR3 sequences, with approximately 4.6% as singletons. Sequences were obtained from PBMCs. These receptors were obtained from a woman in her 70s with multiple sclerosis.

In this sample, this clonotype turned up many times. The chain is built from TRBV5-1 and TRBJ2-7; D may match TRBD1 or TRBD2 (5 bases each). The CDR3 runs to 13 residues. Germline V gene sequence: CDR1 SGHRS, CDR2 YFSETQ. V was clipped by 8 bases and J by 3 bases, with 15 bases between them. CDR3 DNA: TGCGCCAGTGGTTCGGGGCAGGGCTACGAGCAGTACTTC. Protein sequence: CASGSGQGYEQYF.

This clonotype occurred many times. The chain is built from TRBV10-3 and TRBJ1-1; D ambiguous. CDR3 size: 14 residues. Germline lookup yields CDR1 ENHRY and CDR2 SYGVKD. V was shortened by 3 bases and J by 1 base, with 9 bases between the two germline ends. CDR3 coding DNA: TGTGCCATCAGTGATGGACCGGCGAACACTGAAGCTTTCTTT. Amino acids: CAISDGPANTEAFF.

The table lists this clonotype with many counts. J is TRBJ2-2 and V is TRBV5-1, with TRBD2 as a possible D gene (6 bases). V lost 0 bases to trimming and J lost 6 bases, with 15 bases between them. Germline CDR1 reads SGHRS; CDR2 reads YFSETQ. The CDR3 is 16 amino acids. The CDR3 protein is CASSLVLGGRPGELFF. The CDR3 DNA is TGCGCCAGCAGCTTGGTTTTAGGAGGGCGCCCCGGGGAGCTGTTTTTT.

This clonotype was observed a handful of times. V gene TRBV7-9 combines with J gene TRBJ2-3; 8 nucleotides align to TRBD1. The CDR3 spans 15 residues. From germline, CDR1 is SEHNR and CDR2 FQNEAQ (reference sequence). Trimming cost V 1 base and J 0 bases; bases outside gene matches: 0. The CDR3 protein is CASSLGQGSTDTQYF. In nucleotides, the CDR3 is TGTGCCAGCAGCTTAGGACAGGGGAGCACAGATACGCAGTATTTT. The full variable domain, with the rest looked up from reference TRBV7-9 and TRBJ2-3, is DTGVSQNPRHKITKRGQNVTFRCDPISEHNRLYWYRQTLGQGPEFLTYFQNEAQLEKSRLLSDRFSAERPKGSFSTLEIQRTEQGDSAMYLCASSLGQGSTDTQYFGPGTRLTVL.

This clonotype was detected ten times or more. The V and J genes are TRBV7-2 and TRBJ1-1, with TRBD1 matching 8 bases. V was pared by 4 bases and J by 4 bases, with 8 bases of the junction left unmatched. Germline lookup yields CDR1 SGHTA and CDR2 FQGNSA. There are 15 residues in the CDR3. The CDR3 sequence is CASSSSGQGVTEAFF. The DNA for the CDR3 is TGTGCCAGCAGCTCGAGCGGACAGGGAGTCACTGAAGCTTTCTTT.

Concerning this clonotype itself: This is likely a read error, given that the CDR3 carries no conserved phenylalanine or tryptophan at its end. The rearrangement uses TRBV6-5 and TRBJ2-3, with D possibly being TRBD1 (5 bases). Germline CDR1 reads MNHEY; CDR2 reads SVGAGI. Trimming took off 5 bases at V and 4 bases at J, with 16 bases between the two ends. The CDR3 loop spans 15 amino acids. The CDR3 region is CASSGSRAGPDTQYI. CDR3 sequence (DNA): TGTGCCAGCAGTGGGTCGAGAGCAGGGCCAGATACGCAGTATATT.

This clonotype occurred many times. The chain combines TRBV20-1 with TRBJ2-7, with TRBD2 matching over 9 bases. Germline-derived CDR1 and CDR2 are DFQATT and SNEGSKA (reference sequence). This CDR3 comprises 14 residues. With 3 bases clipped from V and 7 bases from J, the junction kept 10 bases outside the gene matches. CDR3 nucleotide sequence: TGCAGTGCTAGTTCTGCGGGAGGGCCGAGGGAGCAGTACTTC. Protein: CSASSAGGPREQYF.

This clonotype was seen ten or more times. The chain carries TRBV29-1 and TRBJ2-7; D is ambiguous. Germline V gene sequence: CDR1 SQVTM, CDR2 ANQGSEA. This CDR3 is 12 amino acids long. Trimming left V 4 bases short and J 6 bases short, with 13 bases between. This CDR3 reads CSVGGSLGEQYF. The CDR3 DNA reads as TGCAGCGTTGGCGGCAGCCTGGGCGAGCAGTACTTC.

This clonotype occurred many times. V and J are TRBV7-2 and TRBJ2-3; 7 bases agree with TRBD2. Germline V gives CDR1 SGHTA, CDR2 FQGNSA. CDR3 length: 13 residues. V lost 4 bases and J lost 9; bases outside the gene matches: 7. As DNA, the CDR3 is TGTGCCAGCAGCTCACCCCCACTAGCGACGCAGTATTTT. Residues: CASSSPPLATQYF.

This clonotype has at least ten counts. The chain uses TRBV20-1 and TRBJ2-3; 10 nucleotides match TRBD2. Germline values: CDR1 DFQATT, CDR2 SNEGSKA (reference sequence). J lost 3 bases, V lost 3 bases, and 6 bases had no gene match. The CDR3 has 15 residues. The CDR3 nucleotides are TGCAGTGCTAGGTCCGGGACTAGCGCGACAGATACGCAGTATTTT. Its protein is CSARSGTSATDTQYF.

Many counts were recorded for this clonotype. The genes are TRBV7-2 and TRBJ2-7; no firm D call. The CDR3 consists of 14 residues. Germline CDR1 and CDR2: SGHTA and FQGNSA. Trimming pared 0 bases from V and 6 bases from J, leaving 12 bases between. Here the CDR3 reads CASSLASWVAEQYF. In DNA, the CDR3 is TGTGCCAGCAGCTTAGCGAGTTGGGTCGCCGAGCAGTACTTC.

In its sample, this clonotype was seen many times. The chain carries TRBV6-2 or TRBV6-3 and TRBJ1-4; tentative D call: TRBD1 (5 bases). V was trimmed by 6 bases and J by 7 bases, leaving 12 bases between them. CDR1 MNHEY and CDR2 SVGEGT come from the germline V gene. The CDR3 length is 13 residues. CDR3 residues: CASSDSHREKLFF. The CDR3 nucleotides are TGTGCCAGCAGCGACAGCCACCGTGAAAAACTGTTTTTT.

This clonotype was seen many times. The chain employs TRBV20-1 and TRBJ2-1; tentative D call: TRBD1 (8 bases). This CDR3 is built from 14 residues. CDR1 and CDR2 from the germline V gene are DFQATT and SNEGSKA (reference sequence). V lost 3 bases to trimming and J lost 4 bases, with 13 bases between them. CDR3 sequence: CSASYRGGYNEQFF. CDR3 DNA sequence: TGCAGTGCTAGTTACAGGGGGGGTTACAATGAGCAGTTCTTC.

This clonotype was seen repeatedly, ten times or more. The rearrangement links TRBV20-1 to TRBJ2-1; 15 bases agree with TRBD2. The CDR3 extends over 15 amino acids. The germline CDR1 and CDR2 sequences are DFQATT and SNEGSKA (reference sequence). The J segment lost 10 bases and the V segment lost 5 bases, leaving 9 bases of the junction unmatched. CDR3 coding DNA: TGCAGTGCTCCCGCGGGACTAGCGGGAGGAGGCGAGCAGTTCTTC. It is translated as CSAPAGLAGGGEQFF.

This chain links TRBV5-1 with TRBJ2-1, with D perhaps TRBD1 (5 bases). Trimming removed 0 bases from V and 4 bases from J, with 11 bases in between. The length of the CDR3 is 15 residues. From germline, CDR1 is SGHRS and CDR2 YFSETQ. The CDR3 coding sequence is TGCGCCAGCAGCTTGGGATCAGGGAATTACAATGAGCAGTTCTTC. Its translation is CASSLGSGNYNEQFF.

Many counts were recorded for this clonotype. The rearrangement links TRBV12-3 or TRBV12-4 to TRBJ2-7; D remains unclear. V was pared by 3 bases and J by 2 bases, with 11 bases between. The CDR3 extends over 14 amino acids. The CDR3, as DNA: TGTGCCAGCAGTTTGGGCAGAAGGACCTACGAGCAGTACTTC. Amino acid sequence: CASSLGRRTYEQYF.

V and J are TRBV18 and TRBJ1-1; D gene uncertain. This CDR3 has 14 amino acids. CDR1 is KGHSH, CDR2 LQKENI, per germline. V was shortened by 3 bases and J by 1 base, with 9 bases between the two germline ends. The CDR3 DNA reads TGTGCCAGCTCACCCCAGCGGTCGAACACTGAAGCTTTCTTT. Its protein is CASSPQRSNTEAFF.

This clonotype was picked up a small number of times. The rearrangement joins TRBV5-1 to TRBJ2-6; perhaps TRBD1 as D (5 bases). V was trimmed by 0 bases and J by 0 bases, leaving 10 bases between them. The CDR3 extends over 17 amino acids. CDR1 SGHRS and CDR2 YFSETQ come from the germline V gene. The CDR3 loop reads CASSLVAGNSGANVLTF. In DNA, the CDR3 is TGCGCCAGCAGCTTGGTTGCAGGGAACTCTGGGGCCAACGTCCTGACTTTC.

This clonotype was seen many times. The chain combines TRBV5-1 with TRBJ2-7, with D possibly TRBD2 on 6 matching bases. This CDR3 has 13 amino acids. Trimming shortened V by 5 bases and J by 1 base, and 10 bases separated the two germline ends. The germline CDR1 and CDR2 sequences are SGHRS and YFSETQ. DNA for the CDR3: TGCGCCAGCAGAGGGGACTGGTCCTACGAGCAGTACTTC. Translating gives CASRGDWSYEQYF.

This clonotype was recorded at least ten times. The CDR3 DNA sequence: TGCGCCAGCAGCCCATCAGGGGGGGAAAACTACGAGCAGTACTTC. Translating it yields CASSPSGGENYEQYF. The chain couples TRBV5-1 to TRBJ2-7, with D perhaps TRBD1 or TRBD2 (7 bases each). Trimming stripped 4 bases from V and 3 bases from J, with 17 bases between. The germline gives CDR1 SGHRS, CDR2 YFSETQ. The CDR3 contains 15 residues.

This clonotype was recorded at least ten times. The gene calls are TRBV11-3 and TRBJ2-1; D ambiguous. This CDR3 comprises 13 residues. The germline CDR1 and CDR2 sequences are SGHNT and YENEEA. The ends were cut back, 0 bases at V and 7 bases at J, with 7 bases in the middle. The CDR3 sequence is CASSLEGLNEQFF. DNA of the CDR3: TGTGCCAGCAGCTTAGAAGGGCTGAATGAGCAGTTCTTC. Drawing the rest from reference TRBV11-3 and TRBJ2-1, the complete variable domain is EAGVVQSPRYKIIEKKQPVAFWCNPISGHNTLYWYLQNLGQGPELLIRYENEEAVDDSQLPKDRFSAERLKGVDSTLKIQPAELGDSAVYLCASSLEGLNEQFFGPGTRLTVL.

The sample holds many counts of this clonotype. This rearrangement joins TRBV12-3 or TRBV12-4 to TRBJ2-5; TRBD2 aligns across 8 bases. The CDR3 is made up of 14 amino acids. V lost 4 bases to trimming and J lost 4 bases; unmatched junction nucleotides: 5. CDR3 bases: TGTGCCAGCAGTTCGGGGGGGCTGGTAGAGACCCAGTACTTC. Translation: CASSSGGLVETQYF.